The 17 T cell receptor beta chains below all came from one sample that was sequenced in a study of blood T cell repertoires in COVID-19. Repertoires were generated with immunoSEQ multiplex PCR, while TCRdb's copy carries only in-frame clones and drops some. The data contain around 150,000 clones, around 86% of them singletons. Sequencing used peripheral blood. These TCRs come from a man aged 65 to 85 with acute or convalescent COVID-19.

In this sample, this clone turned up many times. In DNA form, the CDR3 reads TGTGCCAGCAGCTTTTTGCCCCCGGGAGCTACCGGGGAGCTGTTTTTT. This gives the protein CASSFLPPGATGELFF. The V and J genes are TRBV7-2 and TRBJ2-2, with D perhaps TRBD2 (6 bases). Germline CDR1 SGHTA, CDR2 FQGNSA. The CDR3 is 16 amino acids. The V end was cut by 3 bases, the J end by 5 bases, with 16 bases between.

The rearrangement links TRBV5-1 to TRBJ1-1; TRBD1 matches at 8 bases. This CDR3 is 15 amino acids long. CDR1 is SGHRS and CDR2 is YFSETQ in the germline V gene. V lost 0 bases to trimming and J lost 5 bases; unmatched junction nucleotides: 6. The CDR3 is CASSLGARGLTEAFF. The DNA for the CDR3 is TGCGCCAGCAGCTTGGGGGCCAGGGGGCTAACTGAAGCTTTCTTT.

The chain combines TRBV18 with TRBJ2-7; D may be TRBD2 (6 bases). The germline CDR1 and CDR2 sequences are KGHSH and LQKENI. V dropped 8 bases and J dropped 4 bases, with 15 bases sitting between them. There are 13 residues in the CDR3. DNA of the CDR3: TGTGCCAGCGCAGCCGGGGCGGGGTACGAGCAGTACTTC. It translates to CASAAGAGYEQYF.

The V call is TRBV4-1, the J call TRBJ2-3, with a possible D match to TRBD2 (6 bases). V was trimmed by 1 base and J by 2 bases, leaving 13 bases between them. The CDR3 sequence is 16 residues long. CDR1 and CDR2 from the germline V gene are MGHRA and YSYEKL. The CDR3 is CASSQALLATTDTQYF. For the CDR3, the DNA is TGCGCCAGCAGCCAAGCCCTCCTAGCGACCACAGATACGCAGTATTTT.

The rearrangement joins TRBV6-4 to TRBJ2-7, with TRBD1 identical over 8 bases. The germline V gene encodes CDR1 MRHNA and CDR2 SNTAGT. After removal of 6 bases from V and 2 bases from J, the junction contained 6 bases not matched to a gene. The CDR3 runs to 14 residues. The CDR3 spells CASRTGEIPYEQYF. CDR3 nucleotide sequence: TGTGCCAGCAGGACAGGGGAGATCCCCTACGAGCAGTACTTC.

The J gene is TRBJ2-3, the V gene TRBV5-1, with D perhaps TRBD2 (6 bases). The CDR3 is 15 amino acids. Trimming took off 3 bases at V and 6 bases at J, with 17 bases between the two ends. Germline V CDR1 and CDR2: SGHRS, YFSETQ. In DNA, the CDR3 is TGCGCCAGCAGCTCCGGGACTCTCTTCGCTGATACGCAGTATTTT. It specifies CASSSGTLFADTQYF.

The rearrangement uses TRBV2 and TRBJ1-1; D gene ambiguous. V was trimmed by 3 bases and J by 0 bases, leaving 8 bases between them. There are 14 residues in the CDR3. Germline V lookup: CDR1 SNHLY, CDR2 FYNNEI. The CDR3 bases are TGTGCCAGCAGTGAGACAATGGTGAACACTGAAGCTTTCTTT. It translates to CASSETMVNTEAFF.

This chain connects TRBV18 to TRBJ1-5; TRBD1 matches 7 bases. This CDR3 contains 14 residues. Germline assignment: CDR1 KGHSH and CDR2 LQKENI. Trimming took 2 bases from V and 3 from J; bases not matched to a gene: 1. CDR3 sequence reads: CASSPEGANQPQHF. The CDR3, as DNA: TGTGCCAGCTCACCAGAGGGGGCCAATCAGCCCCAGCATTTT.

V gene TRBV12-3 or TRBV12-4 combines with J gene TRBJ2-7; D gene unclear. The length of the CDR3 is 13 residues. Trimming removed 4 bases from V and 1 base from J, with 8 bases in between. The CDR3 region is CASSSDWSYEQYF. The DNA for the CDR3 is TGTGCCAGCAGTTCTGACTGGTCCTACGAGCAGTACTTC.

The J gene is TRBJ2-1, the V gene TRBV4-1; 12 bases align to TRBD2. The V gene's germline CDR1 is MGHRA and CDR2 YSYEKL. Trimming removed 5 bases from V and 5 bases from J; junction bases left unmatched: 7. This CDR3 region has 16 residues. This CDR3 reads CASSSRLAGENNEQFF. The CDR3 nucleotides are TGCGCCAGCAGCTCCCGACTAGCGGGAGAAAACAATGAGCAGTTCTTC.

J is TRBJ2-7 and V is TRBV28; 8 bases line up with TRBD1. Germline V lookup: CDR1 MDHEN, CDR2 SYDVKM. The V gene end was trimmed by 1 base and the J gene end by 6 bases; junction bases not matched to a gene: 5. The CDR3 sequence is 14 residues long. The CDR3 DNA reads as TGTGCCAGCAGTTTATCGACAGGGGTGTCCGAGCAGTACTTC. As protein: CASSLSTGVSEQYF.

As DNA, the CDR3 is TGTGCCAGCCTCGGACAGGGCTTAGCTTTCTTT. It is translated as CASLGQGLAFF. The chain employs TRBV28 and TRBJ1-1; 8 bases map to TRBD1. CDR1 and CDR2 from the germline V gene are MDHEN and SYDVKM. Trimming removed 8 bases from V and 10 bases from J; junction bases left unmatched: 6. The CDR3 loop spans 11 amino acids.

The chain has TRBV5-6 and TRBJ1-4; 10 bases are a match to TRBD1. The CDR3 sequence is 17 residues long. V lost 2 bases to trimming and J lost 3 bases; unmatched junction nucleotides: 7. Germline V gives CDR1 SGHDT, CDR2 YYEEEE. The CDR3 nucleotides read TGTGCCAGCAGCTTAATGAGACAGGGGGCTGCTAATGAAAAACTGTTTTTT. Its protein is CASSLMRQGAANEKLFF.

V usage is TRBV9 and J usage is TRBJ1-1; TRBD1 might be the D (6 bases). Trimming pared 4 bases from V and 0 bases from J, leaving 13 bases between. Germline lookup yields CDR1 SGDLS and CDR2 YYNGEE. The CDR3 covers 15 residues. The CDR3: CASSPQGGMNTEAFF. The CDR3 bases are TGTGCCAGCAGCCCCCAAGGGGGTATGAACACTGAAGCTTTCTTT.

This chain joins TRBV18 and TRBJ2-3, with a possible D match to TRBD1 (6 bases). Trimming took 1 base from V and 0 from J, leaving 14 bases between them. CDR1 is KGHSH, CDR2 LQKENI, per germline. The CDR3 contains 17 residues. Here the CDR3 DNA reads TGTGCCAGCTCACCACGACAGGTCCCTTATAGCACAGATACGCAGTATTTT. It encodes CASSPRQVPYSTDTQYF.

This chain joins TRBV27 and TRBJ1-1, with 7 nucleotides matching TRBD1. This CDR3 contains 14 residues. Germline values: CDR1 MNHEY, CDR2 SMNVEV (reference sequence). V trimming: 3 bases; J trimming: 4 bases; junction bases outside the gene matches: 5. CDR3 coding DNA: TGTGCCAGCAGTTTGTCAGGGGGTATCACTGAAGCTTTCTTT. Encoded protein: CASSLSGGITEAFF.

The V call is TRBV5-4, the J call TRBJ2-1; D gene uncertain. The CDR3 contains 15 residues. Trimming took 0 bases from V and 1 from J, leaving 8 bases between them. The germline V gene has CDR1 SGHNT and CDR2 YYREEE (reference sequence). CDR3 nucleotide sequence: TGTGCCAGCAGCTTGGGGGCAGGTTCCTACAATGAGCAGTTCTTC. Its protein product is CASSLGAGSYNEQFF.